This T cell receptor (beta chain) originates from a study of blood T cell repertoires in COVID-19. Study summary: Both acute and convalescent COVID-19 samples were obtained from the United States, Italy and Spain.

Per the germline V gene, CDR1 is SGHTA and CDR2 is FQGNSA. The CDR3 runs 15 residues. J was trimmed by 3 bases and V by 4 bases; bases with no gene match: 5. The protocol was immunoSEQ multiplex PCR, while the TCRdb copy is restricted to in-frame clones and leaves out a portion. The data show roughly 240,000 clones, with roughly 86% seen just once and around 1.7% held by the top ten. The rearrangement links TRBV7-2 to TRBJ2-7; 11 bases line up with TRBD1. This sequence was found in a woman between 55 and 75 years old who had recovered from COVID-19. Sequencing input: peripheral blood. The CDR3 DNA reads TGTGCCAGCAGCTACGCCGGGACAGGGGGCTACGAGCAGTACTTC. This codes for CASSYAGTGGYEQYF.